This T cell receptor beta chain was recovered during a study of human T cells and chemical hapten exposure. On the study more broadly: Alopecia areata, totalis and universalis patients, mostly female, were included.

This clonotype was seen a few times. Its antigen remains unknown. The time point: patch test 3, about 24 weeks after DPC sensitization. The treatment: therapeutic diphenylcyclopropenone sensitization with weekly scalp DPC. General observations from the study: TCRs exceeding a frequency of 1 in 1000 stayed unchanged under DPC sensitization. Compared with pre-sensitization or healthy control sets, expanded TCRs clustered more.

The CDR3 runs to 13 residues. Germline-derived CDR1 and CDR2 are SGHDN and FVKESK. The V end lost 8 bases, the J end lost 5 bases, and 13 bases lay between the germline ends. TCRdb called the RACE reads again in MiXCR, with one record for every CDR3 protein. Among some 96,000 distinct CDR3 sequences listed, 27% were seen once. The J gene is TRBJ2-4, the V gene TRBV14; D ambiguous. Sequences were derived from whole blood, sampled in connection with sensitization to the hapten diphenylcyclopropenone (DPC). The receptor comes from a man aged 40-55 years with alopecia areata. Some clones in this sample may be carry-over from other donors' samples. DNA for the CDR3: TGTGCCAGCCCCACCCTTGAGGAAAACATTCAGTACTTC. Amino acids: CASPTLEENIQYF.